The rows below give T cell receptor beta chains drawn from one sample of a study of cytomegalovirus exposure and HLA in healthy donors. The protocol was immunoSEQ multiplex PCR, while the TCRdb copy is restricted to in-frame clones and leaves out a portion. The sample has about 180,000 clones, over 70% seen once. Sequenced input: PBMCs. The receptor set was obtained from a male donor in good health and CMV-seronegative. Both conserved end residues are part of each CDR3. The D gene is left open where the match is weak. Size values are once, few and many counts, or a class for expanded clones, and some rows have none.

clone size	V gene	J gene	D gene	CDR3 protein	CDR3 DNA
.	TRBV4-1	TRBJ1-5	.	CASSPLAGPNQPQHF	TGCGCCAGCAGCCCCCTGGCAGGGCCCAATCAGCCCCAGCATTTT
few	TRBV5-4	TRBJ2-7	TRBD1	CASSLGDRETYEQYF	TGTGCCAGCAGCTTGGGGGACAGGGAGACCTACGAGCAGTACTTC
.	TRBV11-2	TRBJ2-5	.	CASSHKETQYF	TGTGCCAGCAGCCACAAAGAGACCCAGTACTTC
few	TRBV13	TRBJ1-1	.	CASEGPGFGTEAFF	TGTGCCAGCGAAGGGCCGGGGTTTGGCACTGAAGCTTTCTTT
few	TRBV13	TRBJ1-6	TRBD1	CASSTRQGNNSPLHF	TGTGCCAGCAGCACCCGACAGGGGAACAATTCACCCCTCCACTTT
.	TRBV10-3	TRBJ2-2	.	CAISAQEAGELFF	TGTGCCATCAGTGCCCAGGAGGCCGGGGAGCTGTTTTTT
.	TRBV9	TRBJ1-1	TRBD1	CASSGDRDRVSEAFF	TGTGCCAGCAGCGGAGACCGGGACAGGGTTTCTGAAGCTTTCTTT
.	TRBV9	TRBJ2-5	.	CASSVEGRETQYF	TGTGCCAGCAGCGTAGAGGGGCGGGAGACCCAGTACTTC
.	TRBV6-5	TRBJ2-1	TRBD2	CASRLAGNDEQFF	TGTGCCAGCAGGCTAGCGGGGAACGATGAGCAGTTCTTC
few	TRBV6-5	TRBJ1-2	.	CASSYQAEGIYGYTF	TGTGCCAGCAGTTACCAAGCCGAGGGAATCTATGGCTACACCTTC
.	TRBV6-6	TRBJ2-7	.	CASSHRVYSYEQYF	TGTGCCAGCAGCCACAGGGTCTACTCCTACGAGCAGTACTTC